One sample yielded the 32 T cell receptor beta chains listed below, sequenced in a study of CD8+ T cells in alopecia areata (dated by TCRdb to between 2017 and 2018). The sample's time point label, decoded: baseline before oral tofacitinib. The protocol used for the library was the immunoSEQ multiplex PCR assay. RNA was extracted from all samples and reverse transcribed into cDNA, which served as template for TCR sequencing. TCRdb obtained this table from immuneACCESS and retained in-frame rearrangements with V and J assigned. These tables miss some clones; where compared with another copy, unresolved V genes account for less than half of the shortfall, and the remainder is unexplained. Present in this sample are 100,000 to 150,000 clones, 49% of which were seen just once. 18% of the sample is held by the ten biggest clonotypes. The sequencing used CD8+ T cells sorted from blood, collected at week 0. Every receptor here comes from a human donor with alopecia areata.

This clone occurred once. The chain joins TRBV13 to TRBJ2-7; TRBD1 matches at 7 bases. This CDR3 spans 14 amino acids. V was clipped by 5 bases and J by 2 bases; unmatched bases: 6. Per the germline V gene, CDR1 is PRHDT and CDR2 is FYEKMQ (reference sequence). The CDR3 loop is CASSPNQGAYEQYF. The CDR3 DNA reads TGTGCCAGCAGCCCGAACCAGGGGGCCTACGAGCAGTACTTC.

This chain links TRBV4-1 with TRBJ2-7; 8 bases align to TRBD1. V lost 0 bases to trimming and J lost 6 bases; unmatched junction nucleotides: 13. The V gene's germline CDR1 is MGHRA and CDR2 YSYEKL. The CDR3 is made up of 17 amino acids. The CDR3 spells CASSQEGPTGEAFEQYF. Written as DNA, the CDR3 is TGCGCCAGCAGCCAAGAGGGGCCGACAGGGGAGGCCTTCGAGCAGTACTTC.

The V gene is TRBV6-5, the J gene TRBJ2-3; D perhaps matches TRBD1 (5 bases). This CDR3 has 16 amino acids. Germline loops: CDR1 MNHEY, CDR2 SVGAGI. V was cut by 0 bases and J by 0 bases, with 10 bases left in between. The CDR3 reads CASSYSGWGSTDTQYF. The CDR3 region has the DNA TGTGCCAGCAGTTACTCGGGTTGGGGCAGCACAGATACGCAGTATTTT.

V and J are TRBV27 and TRBJ2-5, with no clear D. In germline, CDR1 is MNHEY, CDR2 SMNVEV (reference sequence). The CDR3 runs 13 residues. The V gene lost 5 bases and the J gene lost 3 bases, with 10 bases spanning the gap. Here the CDR3 reads CASSGSGEETQYF. CDR3 DNA: TGTGCCAGCAGTGGTTCAGGAGAAGAGACCCAGTACTTC.

This chain joins TRBV25-1 and TRBJ2-7; no definite D call. V was cut by 5 bases and J by 3 bases, with 5 bases left in between. The CDR3 is made up of 11 amino acids. The germline CDR1 and CDR2 sequences are MGHDK and SYGVNS. CDR3 sequence reads: CASSSIYEQYF. As DNA, the CDR3 is TGTGCCAGCAGTAGTATCTACGAGCAGTACTTC.

The chain employs TRBV5-4 and TRBJ2-2; TRBD1 might be the D (5 bases). The CDR3 spans 15 residues. Germline values: CDR1 SGHNT, CDR2 YYREEE (reference sequence). V was cut by 4 bases and J by 3 bases, with 13 bases left in between. This CDR3 reads CASSPDREDTGELFF. CDR3 nucleotides: TGTGCCAGCAGCCCCGACAGAGAAGACACCGGGGAGCTGTTTTTT. The variable domain in full, with the rest retrieved from reference TRBV5-4 and TRBJ2-2, is ETGVTQSPTHLIKTRGQQVTLRCSSQSGHNTVSWYQQALGQGPQFIFQYYREEENGRGNFPPRFSGLQFPNYSSELNVNALELDDSALYLCASSPDREDTGELFFGEGSRLTVL.

V usage is TRBV19 and J usage is TRBJ2-2; D is undetermined. Trimming left V 3 bases short and J 6 bases short, with 11 bases between. Germline values: CDR1 LNHDA, CDR2 SQIVND (reference sequence). The CDR3 has 14 amino acids. CDR3 nucleotide sequence: TGTGCCAGTAGTATCCCGTCTGACTCCGGGGAGCTGTTTTTT. Protein: CASSIPSDSGELFF.

This clone was seen only a few times. This chain joins TRBV4-1 and TRBJ2-2; TRBD1 agrees at 7 bases. The germline V gene has CDR1 MGHRA and CDR2 YSYEKL. This CDR3 spans 18 amino acids. Losses at the gene ends were 4 bases for V and 6 bases for J; bases not matched to a gene: 17. This CDR3 is CASSLPPDRVTIAGELFF. The CDR3 bases are TGCGCCAGCAGCCTCCCCCCCGACAGGGTTACAATCGCCGGGGAGCTGTTTTTT.

CDR3 sequence (DNA): TGTGCCAGCAGTGCGCACGAGGGTGAGGACACTGAAGCTTTCTTT. Encoded protein: CASSAHEGEDTEAFF. The chain recombines TRBV2 with TRBJ1-1, with D unresolved. V lost 4 bases, J lost 3 bases, and 15 bases lay in between. This CDR3 contains 15 residues. The germline gives CDR1 SNHLY, CDR2 FYNNEI.

This clone was counted a few times. This sequence joins TRBV7-8 and TRBJ2-1, with D perhaps matching TRBD2 (5 bases). CDR3 length equals 13 residues. CDR1 and CDR2 (germline): SGHVS, FQNEAQ. Trimming left V 5 bases short and J 4 bases short, with 9 bases between. The DNA for the CDR3 is TGTGCCAGCAGCCCATGGACTTACAATGAGCAGTTCTTC. Translated, it gives CASSPWTYNEQFF.

The table lists this clone with many counts. V and J are TRBV6-4 and TRBJ2-3; 10 positions match TRBD1. The germline V gene has CDR1 MRHNA and CDR2 SNTAGT. V dropped 3 bases and J dropped 4; count of bases not matched to a gene: 1. The CDR3 spans 14 residues. Written as DNA, the CDR3 is TGTGCCAGCAGTGAGACAGGGGGCGCAGATACGCAGTATTTT. This translates into CASSETGGADTQYF.

In its sample, this clone was seen a few times. This chain connects TRBV29-1 to TRBJ2-5, with 9 bases aligning to TRBD2. This CDR3 spans 14 amino acids. The germline V gene has CDR1 SQVTM and CDR2 ANQGSEA. V gave up 1 base and J gave up 3 bases; unmatched junction bases: 3. As DNA, the CDR3 is TGCAGCGTTGAAGGGCGGGGGGGCAAAGAGACCCAGTACTTC. It is translated as CSVEGRGGKETQYF.

This sequence joins TRBV29-1 and TRBJ2-7; 8 bases match TRBD1. The CDR3 has 15 amino acids. Germline loops: CDR1 SQVTM, CDR2 ANQGSEA. The CDR3 sequence: CSTADRGTGRGEQYF. CDR3 nucleotides: TGCAGTACTGCCGACAGGGGTACCGGCCGGGGCGAGCAGTACTTC.

This chain joins TRBV4-1 and TRBJ2-1; 16 bases match TRBD2. The CDR3 loop spans 19 amino acids. Trimming removed 0 bases from V and 4 bases from J; junction bases left unmatched: 6. CDR1 MGHRA and CDR2 YSYEKL come from the germline V gene. The CDR3 nucleotides read TGCGCCAGCAGCCAAGAAGGGACTAGCGGGGGGGTAGGGTACAATGAGCAGTTCTTC. Its protein is CASSQEGTSGGVGYNEQFF.

V and J are TRBV5-1 and TRBJ2-3, with D uncertain. The CDR3 covers 15 residues. Trimming removed 2 bases at V and 5 bases at J, with 15 bases between. Germline V gene lookup returns CDR1 SGHRS and CDR2 YFSETQ. In nucleotides, the CDR3 is TGCGCCAGCAGCTTCCTACCATATCACAGAGATACGCAGTATTTT. It translates to CASSFLPYHRDTQYF.

This CDR3 reads CASSSDRYTEAFF. CDR3 nucleotide sequence: TGTGCCAGCAGCTCGGACAGGTACACTGAAGCTTTCTTT. The chain links TRBV7-9 to TRBJ1-1; TRBD1 matches at 7 bases. The CDR3 has 13 residues. CDR1 is SEHNR and CDR2 is FQNEAQ in the germline V gene (reference sequence). After removal of 4 bases from V and 3 bases from J, the junction contained 2 bases not matched to a gene.

On this clone itself: Additional DNA sequences in this sample encode the identical CDR3. The J gene is TRBJ2-7, the V gene TRBV29-1, with D perhaps TRBD1 (5 bases). V lost 6 bases and J lost 4, with 10 bases in between. CDR1 and CDR2 (germline): SQVTM, ANQGSEA. CDR3 length: 11 amino acids. CDR3 coding DNA: TGCAGCGTCACAGGAACATACGAGCAGTACTTC. Its translation: CSVTGTYEQYF.

This chain connects TRBV6-5 to TRBJ1-2, with 9 bases fitting TRBD1. V lost 0 bases and J lost 14; bases outside the gene matches: 7. The germline gives CDR1 MNHEY, CDR2 SVGAGI. The CDR3 is 13 amino acids. The DNA of the CDR3 is TGTGCCAGCAGTTACTCGAATGGGGGACAGGGTACCTTC. It translates to CASSYSNGGQGTF.

In regard to this clone: Other DNA sequences in the same sample also yield this CDR3. This chain joins TRBV9 and TRBJ2-2; D gene ambiguous. The CDR3 is 13 amino acids. Trimming pared 0 bases from V and 5 bases from J, leaving 5 bases between. In germline, CDR1 is SGDLS, CDR2 YYNGEE. The CDR3 region is CASSVEQTGELFF. The CDR3 coding sequence is TGTGCCAGCAGCGTAGAACAGACCGGGGAGCTGTTTTTT.

The rearrangement uses TRBV30 and TRBJ2-7, with D perhaps TRBD2 (5 bases). The CDR3 has 11 residues. Germline V lookup: CDR1 GTSNPN, CDR2 SVGIG (reference sequence). Trimming took 3 bases from V and 5 from J, leaving 8 bases between them. The CDR3 loop reads CAWREEDEQYF. The CDR3 region has the DNA TGTGCCTGGAGAGAGGAGGACGAGCAGTACTTC.

This clone was observed a few times. The chain links TRBV19 to TRBJ2-3; TRBD1 agrees at 9 bases. This CDR3 is 15 amino acids long. V gave up 10 bases and J gave up 6 bases; unmatched junction bases: 14. Germline CDR1 LNHDA, CDR2 SQIVND (reference sequence). CDR3 DNA sequence: TGTGCCACCTCGTGGGACAGGGAAGGAATGGATACGCAGTATTTT. Its protein is CATSWDREGMDTQYF.

The DNA of the CDR3 is TGTGCCAGCAGCCAAGGCACTGAAGCTTTCTTT. Protein product: CASSQGTEAFF. The chain uses TRBV7-6 and TRBJ1-1; D unresolved. With 5 bases removed from V and 4 bases from J, the gap between germline ends came to 5 bases. The CDR3 is 11 amino acids. Germline loops: CDR1 SGHVS, CDR2 FNYEAQ.

This clone was seen only a few times. The chain uses TRBV10-3 and TRBJ2-7; TRBD2 is a possible D gene (6 bases). The CDR3 has 15 residues. Germline V gives CDR1 ENHRY, CDR2 SYGVKD. V was shortened by 5 bases and J by 1 base, with 15 bases between the two germline ends. CDR3 loop: CAISYKRVGSYEQYF. CDR3 coding DNA: TGTGCCATCAGTTATAAGCGGGTCGGGTCCTACGAGCAGTACTTC.

The table lists this clone with a few counts. The J gene is TRBJ2-7, the V gene TRBV27, with a weak D call TRBD2 (7 bases). Trimming took 7 bases from V and 6 from J, leaving 19 bases between them. Germline values: CDR1 MNHEY, CDR2 SMNVEV (reference sequence). The CDR3 contains 14 residues. The CDR3 bases are TGTGCCAGCACCATGGGGGGGGGCCAGAGCGAGCAGTACTTC. Protein sequence: CASTMGGGQSEQYF.

V is TRBV30 and J is TRBJ2-5, with D unclear. V dropped 7 bases and J dropped 1 base, with 13 bases sitting between them. This CDR3 comprises 13 residues. In germline, CDR1 is GTSNPN, CDR2 SVGIG (reference sequence). The DNA for the CDR3 is TGTGCCTCCCGTCGGCTTATCCAAGAGACCCAGTACTTC. This gives the protein CASRRLIQETQYF. The full variable domain, with the rest looked up from reference TRBV30 and TRBJ2-5, is SQTIHQWPATLVQPVGSPLSLECTVEGTSNPNLYWYRQAAGRGLQLLFYSVGIGQISSEVPQNLSASRPQDRQFILSSKKLLLSDSGFYLCASRRLIQETQYFGPGTRLLVL.

CDR3 in amino acids: CASSDLQGTLLTDTQYF. The DNA for the CDR3 is TGTGCCAGCAGTGATCTACAGGGAACCCTACTCACAGATACGCAGTATTTT. J is TRBJ2-3 and V is TRBV25-1; TRBD1 might be the D (6 bases). The CDR3 spans 17 residues. The germline gives CDR1 MGHDK, CDR2 SYGVNS. Trimming pared 3 bases from V and 2 bases from J, leaving 18 bases between.

The rearrangement joins TRBV30 to TRBJ2-7; no definite D call. V was pared by 3 bases and J by 0 bases, with 9 bases between. Germline CDR1 reads GTSNPN; CDR2 reads SVGIG (reference sequence). The CDR3 sequence is 13 residues long. CDR3 protein: CAWRGFSSYEQYF. The CDR3 bases are TGTGCCTGGAGGGGCTTCAGCTCCTACGAGCAGTACTTC.

The chain combines TRBV29-1 with TRBJ2-7, with 12 bases aligning to TRBD1. Germline CDR1 reads SQVTM; CDR2 reads ANQGSEA. The CDR3 extends over 17 amino acids. V lost 4 bases, J lost 6 bases, and 16 bases stayed unmatched. CDR3 region: CSVVPGTGTGGFFEQYF. DNA of the CDR3: TGCAGCGTTGTGCCCGGGACAGGGACAGGGGGCTTTTTCGAGCAGTACTTC.

A few counts support this clone. The rearrangement joins TRBV5-6 to TRBJ1-5; D not resolved. The V and J ends lost 0 bases and 3 bases respectively, with 7 bases between them. This CDR3 contains 14 residues. The V gene's germline CDR1 is SGHDT and CDR2 YYEEEE. In DNA, the CDR3 is TGTGCCAGCAGCTTGGGCAGTAACAATCAGCCCCAGCATTTT. This encodes CASSLGSNNQPQHF.

The CDR3 DNA is TGTGCCAGCAGTTCCTTTAGCGGGGGGAGCACAGATACGCAGTATTTT. Its translation is CASSSFSGGSTDTQYF. The chain has TRBV27 and TRBJ2-3; 10 bases are shared with TRBD2. Germline V gene sequence: CDR1 MNHEY, CDR2 SMNVEV (reference sequence). The CDR3 loop spans 16 amino acids. With 4 bases clipped from V and 0 bases from J, the junction kept 4 bases outside the gene matches.

This rearrangement joins TRBV4-3 to TRBJ1-5, with a tentative D call TRBD1 (5 bases). With 0 bases removed from V and 5 bases from J, the gap between germline ends came to 11 bases. CDR1 LGHNA and CDR2 YSLEER come from the germline V gene. This CDR3 is built from 15 residues. For the CDR3, the DNA is TGCGCCAGCAGCCAAGATCGAAGGGACTATCAGCCCCAGCATTTT. Its translation: CASSQDRRDYQPQHF.

V gene TRBV5-1 combines with J gene TRBJ1-1; no clear D gene. Trimming took off 2 bases at V and 5 bases at J, with 16 bases between the two ends. Germline V gene sequence: CDR1 SGHRS, CDR2 YFSETQ. The CDR3 covers 15 residues. The CDR3 DNA sequence: TGCGCCAGCAGCTTAAGAGGCCCCTTGGGGACTGAAGCTTTCTTT. It is translated as CASSLRGPLGTEAFF.